Listed below are T cell receptor beta chains from one sample, sequenced in a study of early T cells in non-severe SARS-CoV-2 infection. TCRdb re-analysed the 5' RACE reads in MiXCR, keeping a single row per CDR3 protein. The table includes nearly 30,000 distinct CDR3 sequences, approximately 5.4% detected once. Sequenced input: whole blood. The receptors were gathered from an adult who was a healthcare worker with PCR-confirmed SARS-CoV-2 infection or an uninfected control (not recorded which). Both conserved end residues are part of each CDR3. The D gene is left open where the match is weak. Clone size is shown for a subset of rows, as once, few, many or a class of expanded clone.

>NA|few|TRBJ2-3|TRBV6-6
CASSIGGATSTDTQYF
TGTGCCAGCAGCATTGGGGGGGCTACTAGCACAGATACGCAGTATTTT
>TRBD2|NA|TRBJ2-1|TRBV7-2
CASSETSYHNEQFF
TGTGCCAGCAGCGAGACTAGCTACCACAATGAGCAGTTCTTC
>TRBD1|NA|TRBJ2-5|TRBV12-3/TRBV12-4
CASTPGTAPLQETQYF
TGTGCCAGCACCCCCGGGACAGCGCCGCTCCAAGAGACCCAGTACTTC
>TRBD2|many|TRBJ2-1|TRBV7-9
CASSLEGSGGHQFF
TGTGCCAGCAGCTTAGAAGGTAGCGGGGGGCACCAGTTCTTC
>NA|many|TRBJ2-7|TRBV5-6
CASSSTVTSSYEQYF
TGTGCCAGCAGCTCAACTGTGACAAGTTCCTACGAGCAGTACTTC
>NA|many|TRBJ2-2|TRBV6-4
CASSDSPGTGELFF
TGTGCCAGCAGTGACTCTCCGGGTACCGGGGAGCTGTTTTTT
>TRBD1|many|TRBJ1-1|TRBV2
CASSGTGLREAFF
TGTGCCAGCAGTGGGACAGGGCTGAGGGAAGCTTTCTTT
>TRBD2|NA|TRBJ2-1|TRBV6-1
CASSDTSGGANEQFF
TGTGCCAGCAGTGATACTAGCGGGGGGGCCAATGAGCAGTTCTTC
>NA|many|TRBJ2-3|TRBV29-1
CSVDLRTESTDTQYF
TGCAGCGTTGATTTGAGGACCGAGAGCACAGATACGCAGTATTTT
>TRBD2|many|TRBJ2-1|TRBV7-9
CASTPAGAYNEQFF
TGTGCCAGCACCCCAGCGGGAGCCTACAATGAGCAGTTCTTC
>TRBD2|many|TRBJ2-1|TRBV7-2
CASSKAGTSGRNEQFF
TGTGCCAGCAGCAAGGCCGGGACTAGCGGGAGAAATGAGCAGTTCTTC
>TRBD1|many|TRBJ1-4|TRBV28
CASSSAGTANEKLFF
TGTGCCAGCAGTTCGGCCGGGACAGCAAATGAAAAACTGTTTTTT
>NA|many|TRBJ1-1|TRBV7-9
CASEMRDLEAFF
TGTGCCAGCGAAATGAGGGACTTAGAAGCTTTCTTT
>NA|many|TRBJ2-7|TRBV7-6
CASSLRGQVDEQYF
TGTGCCAGCAGCTTACGAGGGCAGGTTGACGAGCAGTACTTC
>TRBD2|many|TRBJ2-1|TRBV7-2
CASSRTSGSNEQFF
TGTGCCAGCAGCCGAACTAGCGGGAGCAATGAGCAGTTCTTC
>TRBD2|few|TRBJ2-7|TRBV7-7
CASSLATGGGYEQYF
TGTGCCAGCAGCTTAGCGACGGGAGGCGGTTACGAGCAGTACTTC
>NA|many|TRBJ1-5|TRBV18
CASSPDSVNQPQHF
TGTGCCAGCTCGCCCGACAGCGTCAATCAGCCCCAGCATTTT
>NA|many|TRBJ2-5|TRBV25-1
CASSAGATEETQYF
TGTGCCAGCAGTGCCGGGGCGACAGAAGAGACCCAGTACTTC
>NA|many|TRBJ2-2|TRBV7-9
CASSLSSGELFF
TGTGCCAGCAGCCTCTCCTCCGGGGAGCTGTTTTTT
>NA|many|TRBJ2-3|TRBV29-1
CSVDTDTQYF
TGCAGCGTTGATACTGATACGCAGTATTTT
>NA|NA|TRBJ1-2|TRBV19
CASSPGGVYGYTF
TGTGCCAGTAGCCCAGGAGGCGTCTATGGCTACACCTTC
>NA|NA|TRBJ2-3|TRBV30
CAWTPPLATDTQYF
TGTGCCTGGACCCCACCGTTAGCCACAGATACGCAGTATTTT
>TRBD2|many|TRBJ2-7|TRBV7-8
CASSFGQASGSYEQYF
TGTGCCAGCAGCTTTGGTCAGGCTAGCGGAAGCTACGAGCAGTACTTC
>NA|NA|TRBJ1-1|TRBV4-1
CASSQDPRVNTEAFF
TGCGCCAGCAGCCAAGACCCACGCGTGAACACTGAAGCTTTCTTT
>NA|many|TRBJ2-2|TRBV7-2
CASSFSSRVTGELFF
TGTGCCAGCAGCTTCTCTAGCCGGGTCACCGGGGAGCTGTTTTTT
>NA|NA|TRBJ2-2|TRBV14
CASSRSQENTGELFF
TGTGCCAGCAGCCGTTCACAAGAGAACACCGGGGAGCTGTTTTTT
>TRBD1|many|TRBJ1-5|TRBV20-1
CSAGDRVLHQPQHF
TGCAGTGCGGGCGACAGGGTCCTCCATCAGCCCCAGCATTTT
>TRBD2|many|TRBJ2-5|TRBV7-2
CASSLTGTSGTLGETQYF
TGTGCCAGCAGCTTAACCGGGACTAGCGGAACCCTGGGTGAGACCCAGTACTTC
>NA|medium-sized|TRBJ2-3|TRBV7-9
CASSLTDTQYF
TGTGCCAGCAGCCTCACAGATACGCAGTATTTT
>NA|many|TRBJ1-1|TRBV28
CASSLARRTREAFF
TGTGCCAGCAGCCTAGCCCGGCGGACCCGAGAAGCTTTCTTT
>TRBD2|NA|TRBJ2-1|TRBV6-5
CASSSHRLAGEQFF
TGTGCCAGCAGTTCCCACAGACTAGCCGGTGAGCAGTTCTTC
>NA|many|TRBJ2-5|TRBV9
CASSVEGSTETQYF
TGTGCCAGCAGCGTAGAAGGTAGCACAGAGACCCAGTACTTC
>NA|few|TRBJ2-7|TRBV7-2
CASSLFDEQYF
TGTGCCAGCAGCTTATTCGACGAGCAGTACTTC
>NA|few|TRBJ2-5|TRBV6-6
CASRDGETQYF
TGTGCCAGCAGGGACGGAGAGACCCAGTACTTC
>TRBD2|many|TRBJ2-3|TRBV28
CASSLSTSGRADTQYF
TGTGCCAGCAGTTTATCGACTAGCGGGAGGGCAGATACGCAGTATTTT
>NA|NA|TRBJ2-7|TRBV2
CASSRSTGQGYEQYF
TGTGCCAGCAGTCGCAGCACCGGGCAAGGGTACGAGCAGTACTTC
>NA|NA|TRBJ2-4|TRBV29-1
CSVLEGYLAKNIQYF
TGCAGCGTTCTTGAGGGCTACCTAGCCAAAAACATTCAGTACTTC
>TRBD1|many|TRBJ2-2|TRBV19
CASSIGQGRTGELFF
TGTGCCAGTAGTATAGGACAGGGGCGTACCGGGGAGCTGTTTTTT
>NA|many|TRBJ1-5|TRBV11-2
CASSPLAAISNQPQHF
TGTGCCAGCAGCCCACTAGCGGCGATCAGCAATCAGCCCCAGCATTTT
>TRBD1|many|TRBJ1-6|TRBV6-5
CASSSDRDDSPLHF
TGTGCCAGCAGCAGCGACAGGGACGACTCACCCCTCCACTTT
>NA|few|TRBJ1-6|TRBV11-2
CASSLASGNSPLHF
TGTGCCAGCAGCTTAGCGAGCGGTAATTCACCCCTCCACTTT